Each of the 14 T cell receptor beta chains below was sequenced from the same sample in a study of response to subunit inactivated influenza vaccine. Via MiXCR, TCRdb re-called the RT-PCR reads, giving one row per CDR3 protein. The sample includes hundreds of thousands of distinct CDR3 sequences, roughly 23% seen only once; the top ten take 1.9%. The source was CD4+ T cells sorted from PBMCs, collected 5 to 6 days after vaccination. All receptors come from a middle-aged man who received an inactivated influenza vaccine.

The gene calls are TRBV6-5 and TRBJ1-4; D is uncertain. This CDR3 spans 14 amino acids. CDR1 and CDR2 (germline): MNHEY, SVGAGI. V lost 2 bases to trimming and J lost 10 bases, with 14 bases between them. CDR3 region: CASSYDLGRRKLFF. Written as DNA, the CDR3 is TGTGCCAGCAGTTACGATTTAGGGAGGCGAAAACTGTTTTTT.

The table lists this clonotype with a few counts. A much bigger clone sits one base away, suggesting this may be a read error. The chain is built from TRBV28 and TRBJ2-7; no definite D call. Germline loops: CDR1 MDHEN, CDR2 SYDVKM. The CDR3 has 12 amino acids. V dropped 0 bases and J dropped 4 bases, with 4 bases sitting between them. The CDR3 bases are TGTGCCAGCAGTTTATGGGCTTACGAGCAGTACTTC. It codes for CASSLWAYEQYF.

The J gene is TRBJ2-3, the V gene TRBV20-1; TRBD1 aligns across 8 bases. Unmatched junction bases numbered 5, after V lost 6 bases and J lost 0 bases. This CDR3 has 14 residues. CDR1 and CDR2 (germline): DFQATT, SNEGSKA (reference sequence). This CDR3 reads CSAGDRGSTDTQYF. CDR3 DNA sequence: TGCAGTGCGGGTGACAGGGGTAGCACAGATACGCAGTATTTT.

There are a few counts of this clonotype. This chain joins TRBV29-1 and TRBJ2-5; the D is unclear. V lost 1 base and J 2 bases, leaving 8 bases between the germline ends. In germline, CDR1 is SQVTM, CDR2 ANQGSEA. The CDR3 is 13 residues long. The CDR3 here is CSVEVNRQETQYF. The CDR3 DNA follows: TGCAGCGTTGAAGTGAATAGACAAGAGACCCAGTACTTC.

V and J are TRBV7-6 and TRBJ2-1, with TRBD2 matching over 15 bases. Germline CDR1 SGHVS, CDR2 FNYEAQ. This CDR3 is built from 17 residues. The J segment lost 4 bases and the V segment lost 5 bases, leaving 6 bases of the junction unmatched. The CDR3 DNA reads TGTGCCAGCAGCGCCGGGACTAGCGGGGGGAGATACAATGAGCAGTTCTTC. It codes for CASSAGTSGGRYNEQFF. Using reference TRBV7-6 and TRBJ2-1 for the parts outside the CDR3, the full variable domain is GAGVSQSPRYKVTKRGQDVALRCDPISGHVSLYWYRQALGQGPEFLTYFNYEAQQDKSGLPNDRFSAERPEGSISTLTIQRTEQRDSAMYRCASSAGTSGGRYNEQFFGPGTRLTVL.

This clonotype has ten or more counts. The chain couples TRBV12-3 or TRBV12-4 to TRBJ1-6; D perhaps matches TRBD1 (6 bases). V was shortened by 0 bases and J by 7 bases, with 7 bases between the two germline ends. The CDR3 spans 14 residues. The chain's CDR3 is CASSLAGGNSPLHF. The CDR3 DNA is TGTGCCAGCAGTTTAGCGGGGGGCAATTCACCCCTCCACTTT.

This rearrangement joins TRBV12-3 or TRBV12-4 to TRBJ1-1, with D perhaps TRBD1 (5 bases). CDR3 length: 11 amino acids. With 7 bases removed from V and 7 bases from J, the gap between germline ends came to 10 bases. The CDR3, as DNA: TGTGCCAGCACTAGGGACGTTGAAGCTTTCTTT. It codes for CASTRDVEAFF.

The table lists this clonotype with a few counts. The V gene is TRBV7-2, the J gene TRBJ1-5, with D unclear. Per the germline V gene, CDR1 is SGHTA and CDR2 is FQGNSA. CDR3 size: 15 residues. The V end lost 1 base, the J end lost 1 base, and 8 bases lay between the germline ends. CDR3 nucleotide sequence: TGTGCCAGCAGCTTAGAAAGCCTGAGCAATCAGCCCCAGCATTTT. Its protein is CASSLESLSNQPQHF.

This clonotype was seen only a few times. The chain uses TRBV10-3 and TRBJ2-3, with 10 bases that match TRBD2. Germline CDR1 and CDR2: ENHRY and SYGVKD. CDR3 length: 17 residues. V lost 4 bases, J lost 2 bases, and 9 bases stayed unmatched. The CDR3 loop reads CAISGSVLAGSTDTQYF. The CDR3 DNA sequence: TGTGCCATCAGTGGGAGTGTACTAGCGGGGTCCACAGATACGCAGTATTTT.

This clonotype came up a few times. The V and J genes are TRBV29-1 and TRBJ1-1, with D possibly being TRBD1 (6 bases). The length of the CDR3 is 11 residues. The V end lost 5 bases, the J end lost 5 bases, and 9 bases lay between the germline ends. CDR1 and CDR2 (germline): SQVTM, ANQGSEA. CDR3 DNA: TGCAGCGTTAACCAGGGGACTGAAGCTTTCTTT. This encodes CSVNQGTEAFF.

This clonotype came up a few times. V and J are TRBV4-3 and TRBJ2-3; possibly TRBD1 or TRBD2 for D (6 bases each). This CDR3 spans 16 amino acids. Per germline, CDR1 LGHNA and CDR2 YSLEER. With 0 bases removed from V and 8 bases from J, the gap between germline ends came to 18 bases. CDR3 amino acids: CASSQDRGPLSSTQYF. For the CDR3, the DNA is TGCGCCAGCAGCCAAGACCGGGGGCCCTTATCTAGTACGCAGTATTTT.

This clonotype was recorded a few times. This rearrangement joins TRBV5-1 to TRBJ2-3; D is possibly TRBD2 (6 bases). The V and J ends lost 6 bases and 0 bases respectively, with 17 bases between them. CDR3 length: 16 amino acids. Looked up from germline, CDR1 is SGHRS and CDR2 is YFSETQ. In DNA form, the CDR3 reads TGCGCCAGCAACGAAGGCCGGGGGTTTAGCACAGATACGCAGTATTTT. This encodes CASNEGRGFSTDTQYF. Together with reference TRBV5-1 and TRBJ2-3, the CDR3 gives the full variable domain: KAGVTQTPRYLIKTRGQQVTLSCSPISGHRSVSWYQQTPGQGLQFLFEYFSETQRNKGNFPGRFSGRQFSNSRSEMNVSTLELGDSALYLCASNEGRGFSTDTQYFGPGTRLTVL.

This rearrangement joins TRBV6-5 to TRBJ2-3; D gene ambiguous. The CDR3 consists of 14 residues. Trimming stripped 5 bases from V and 9 bases from J, with 18 bases between. Germline V CDR1 and CDR2: MNHEY, SVGAGI. This chain's CDR3 is CASSTGPKTSTQYF. Here the CDR3 DNA reads TGTGCCAGCAGTACTGGTCCCAAAACCAGCACGCAGTATTTT.

This clonotype was seen only a few times. The chain is built from TRBV28 and TRBJ2-1; D gene ambiguous. The germline V and J ends were trimmed by 10 bases and 1 base, with 8 bases remaining between them. CDR3 length: 12 residues. CDR1 and CDR2 from the germline V gene are MDHEN and SYDVKM. CDR3 sequence (DNA): TGTGCCACTTCGGCTTCCTACAATGAGCAGTTCTTC. Translation gives CATSASYNEQFF.